In this sample, the clone carrying this T cell receptor beta chain turned up a few times. Its antigen remains unknown. The data stem from a study of cytomegalovirus exposure and HLA in healthy donors. Findings and limits, study-wide: Analysis performed later found roughly 17,000 TCR beta sequences associated with HLA alleles at 0.05 false discovery rate.

Donors likely had unrecorded immune exposures despite being nominally healthy when sampled. Germline V gene data show CDR1 as SGHTA and CDR2 as FQGNSA. V lost 1 base to trimming and J lost 2 bases; unmatched junction nucleotides: 7. This CDR3 contains 18 residues. The PCR used 60 Vbeta and 13 Jbeta primers. Data came from immunoSEQ multiplex PCR; TCRdb stores just in-frame clones and leaves some out. The table shows around 170,000 clones, with roughly 80% occurring only once. Sequenced input: PBMCs. The V call is TRBV7-2, the J call TRBJ2-2; 10 nucleotides align to TRBD2. The source of this sequence is a man aged 35 to 55 in good health and CMV-seronegative. In DNA form, the CDR3 reads TGTGCCAGCAGCTTAGTAGCTAGCGGGAGCTCCAACACCGGGGAGCTGTTTTTT. Protein: CASSLVASGSSNTGELFF.